The entry below gives a single T cell receptor beta chain sequence along with its context. The antigen is unknown. The junction had 4 bases not matched to a gene; V was cut back by 0 bases and J by 5 bases. This CDR3 spans 15 amino acids. CDR1 and CDR2 from the germline V gene are LNHNV and YYDKDF (reference sequence). The record originates from a study of T cell responses to AZD1222 COVID-19 vaccine. Study results and limitations: Just a handful of AZD1222 recipients were seropositive at baseline. Increased Spike-specific TCR breadth and depth were observed after two AZD1222 doses. White British ancestry dominated among donors, who included more females, and clonal diversity was possibly underestimated.

TCRdb keeps only in-frame clones here, not all; method: immunoSEQ multiplex PCR. The sample holds 100,000 to 150,000 clones; over 80% are singletons and the top ten take 4.5% to 6%. This material consisted of peripheral blood, taken on day 0 of AZD1222 vaccination. This chain uses TRBV15 with TRBJ1-5, with 7 nucleotides matching TRBD1. This clonotype was obtained from an adult in good health. CDR3 loop: CATSRDHRGDQPQHF. CDR3 sequence (DNA): TGTGCCACCAGCAGAGATCACAGGGGCGATCAGCCCCAGCATTTT.